This T cell receptor (beta chain) was retrieved from a study of CD8 T cells in ankylosing spondylitis. Study results and caveats: Characteristic, it appeared, of ankylosing spondylitis blood was a TCR beta motif of eight highly homologous variants.

Molecular-barcoded quantitative 5'-RACE produced these TCR beta libraries. Using its own MiXCR run on the 5' RACE reads, TCRdb lists one record per CDR3 protein. The sample holds some 840,000 distinct CDR3 sequences; around 11% are singletons and the top ten take around 0.51%. This CDR3 is 15 amino acids long. Germline CDR1 reads SGHRS; CDR2 reads YFSETQ. Losses at the gene ends were 4 bases for V and 4 bases for J; bases not matched to a gene: 6. On this clonotype: Its antigen is currently unknown.

Sequenced material: blood, either unsorted or a sorted T cell fraction (not recorded which). The sequence derives from a male donor with ankylosing spondylitis. V is TRBV5-1 and J is TRBJ2-7; 12 bases are a match to TRBD1. The DNA of the CDR3 is TGCGCCAGCAGCACCCGGGACAGGGGGCGGTACGAGCAGTACTTC. Translating it yields CASSTRDRGRYEQYF.